The rows below give T cell receptor beta chains drawn from one sample of a study of immune cell composition in non-small cell lung cancer. Assay: immunoSEQ multiplex PCR; the TCRdb copy retains only in-frame clones and omits some. Here the sample spans several thousand clones, 60% to 75% being singletons. The sample taken for sequencing was non-adjacent lung tissue. Receptors were obtained from a human donor with non-small cell lung cancer. Both conserved end residues are part of each CDR3. D genes are given only for firm matches. The size of a clone is reported for some rows only, either as once, few or many, or as a class for expanded clones.

TRBV6-6	TRBJ2-7	TRBD2	NA	TGTGCCAGCAGTTTGGCGGGGGGGCATTCCTACGAGCAGTACTTC	CASSLAGGHSYEQYF
TRBV28	TRBJ1-2	TRBD1	once	TGTGCCAGCAGTCCGGGACAGGGTGGTGGCTACACCTTC	CASSPGQGGGYTF
TRBV7-9	TRBJ2-7	NA	NA	TGTGCCAGCAGCAGTAACAGAAATACCTACGAGCAGTACTTC	CASSSNRNTYEQYF
TRBV5-4	TRBJ2-7	NA	NA	TGTGCCAGCAGCTTGCAGGGGGGTACCAAGCAGTACTTC	CASSLQGGTKQYF
TRBV27	TRBJ1-4	NA	once	TGTGCCAGCAGTTTATCGGACTGGACTTCAGAAAAACTGTTTTTT	CASSLSDWTSEKLFF
TRBV5-1	TRBJ2-5	TRBD2	NA	TGCGCCAGCAGCTTGGGGACTAGCGGGACCCAAGAGACCCAGTACTTC	CASSLGTSGTQETQYF
TRBV28	TRBJ2-1	NA	NA	TGTGCCAGCCTCTGGGGCGACTCCTACAATGAGCAGTTCTTC	CASLWGDSYNEQFF
TRBV30	TRBJ1-2	NA	NA	TGTGCCTGGCACAGGGATCGAGGCTACACCTTC	CAWHRDRGYTF
TRBV6-5	TRBJ1-4	NA	NA	TGTGCCAGCAGCCTAGTGAATCGAGAAAAACTGTTTTTT	CASSLVNREKLFF
TRBV2	TRBJ2-1	NA	NA	TGTGCCAGCAGAAAGACAGAATACAATGAGCAGTTCTTC	CASRKTEYNEQFF
TRBV6-1	TRBJ2-7	NA	NA	TGTGCCAGCAGTATGTCGGGGGGCGGTTACGAGCAGTACTTC	CASSMSGGGYEQYF
TRBV7-2	TRBJ2-1	TRBD1	NA	TGTGCCAGCAGCTTCCCCCCAGGGGGCTCCTACAATGAGCAGTTCTTC	CASSFPPGGSYNEQFF
TRBV30	TRBJ2-7	TRBD1	NA	TGTGCCTGGAGTCTACCGGGACAGCACTCCTACGAGCAGTACTTC	CAWSLPGQHSYEQYF
TRBV27	TRBJ2-1	TRBD2	NA	TGTGCCAGCAGTTTATTCTCACTAGCGGGAAGGGGAGAGCAGTTCTTC	CASSLFSLAGRGEQFF
TRBV5-1	TRBJ2-7	NA	NA	TGCGCCAGCAGCTTGGAGGGGGGGGGAATCTACGAGCAGTACTTC	CASSLEGGGIYEQYF
TRBV5-4	TRBJ1-2	NA	NA	TGTGCCAGCAGCCCGGGTCCTTTATATGGCTACACCTTC	CASSPGPLYGYTF
TRBV4-3	TRBJ2-3	TRBD1	NA	TGCGCCAGCAGCCCAGCCCGGGACAGGGCTAATACGCAGTATTTT	CASSPARDRANTQYF
TRBV27	TRBJ2-2	TRBD1	NA	TGTGCCAGCAGTGGTTTCCAGGGACAGGGGGCCACCGGGGAGCTGTTTTTT	CASSGFQGQGATGELFF
TRBV19	TRBJ2-7	NA	few	TGTGCCACCTCTGTCTTCGGCGAGCAGTACTTC	CATSVFGEQYF
TRBV28	TRBJ2-3	NA	NA	TGTGCCAGCCGAGGGGGAGGCACAGATACGCAGTATTTT	CASRGGGTDTQYF
TRBV6-4	TRBJ2-3	TRBD2	NA	TGTGCCAGCAGTGACTCAAACGGGGGGGCAGATACGCAGTATTTT	CASSDSNGGADTQYF
TRBV29-1	TRBJ2-1	TRBD1	NA	TGCAGCGTTGCGGACAGGTACAATGAGCAGTTCTTC	CSVADRYNEQFF
TRBV18	TRBJ2-3	NA	NA	TGTGCCAGCTCACGGCTTGGTGGCGGGCCAGGCACAGATACGCAGTATTTT	CASSRLGGGPGTDTQYF
TRBV7-3	TRBJ1-6	NA	NA	TGTGCCAGCAGCCCCCAGTTACATTCTAATTCACCCCTCCACTTT	CASSPQLHSNSPLHF
TRBV7-9	TRBJ2-7	NA	medium-sized	TGTGCCAGCCTTGGGGGGTACGAGCAGTACTTC	CASLGGYEQYF
TRBV19	TRBJ1-2	NA	few	TGTGCCAGTAGCCTACAGGGCTGGGGCTACACCTTC	CASSLQGWGYTF
TRBV7-2	TRBJ2-7	TRBD2	NA	TGTGCCAGCAGCTTAGGGGGGGGAGGGCAGGTGTACGAGCAGTACTTC	CASSLGGGGQVYEQYF
TRBV5-4	TRBJ2-7	TRBD2	NA	TGTGCCAGCAGCCTTCCCGGGACTAGCGTCCCGTTGTACTTC	CASSLPGTSVPLYF
TRBV7-9	TRBJ2-7	NA	NA	TGTGCCAGCAGCTCCGGACAGACCTCCGCGTGGGAGCAGTACTTC	CASSSGQTSAWEQYF
TRBV10-2	TRBJ2-3	TRBD1	NA	TGCGCCAGCAGTGTTACAGGGGGCGTAGCAGATACGCAGTATTTT	CASSVTGGVADTQYF
TRBV6-5	TRBJ2-7	TRBD1	NA	TGTGCCAGCAGTGGGGGGCAGACAGGGGAAGACGAGCAGTACTTC	CASSGGQTGEDEQYF